This record concerns one T cell receptor beta chain sequence. These data are taken from a study of blood T cell repertoires in COVID-19. Study-wide background: PBMCs, B-cell-depleted T cells, or T cells provided the cDNA or gDNA that made up the material.

Original methodology: Quantification of nucleated cells was approximated via reference gene primer amplification. The assay was immunoSEQ multiplex PCR, and TCRdb's table has in-frame clones only and misses some. Clonal size and the V and J genes are those of that table, whereas D and trimming came from the DNA. This table has around 58,000 clones, approximately 87% appearing once. V lost 0 bases and J 2 bases, leaving 11 bases between the germline ends. The CDR3 is 15 amino acids. Per the germline V gene, CDR1 is GTSNPN and CDR2 is SVGIG (reference sequence). This TCR came from a human donor in a cohort sampled during active COVID-19. The specimen was peripheral blood. V gene TRBV30 combines with J gene TRBJ1-3; possible D gene TRBD1, 5 bases. Here the CDR3 DNA reads TGTGCCTGGAGTGTTCCAGGGCATCCTGGAAACACCATATATTTT. Translated: CAWSVPGHPGNTIYF.